This record covers a single T cell receptor beta chain. The CDR3 totals 13 residues. Trimming left V 2 bases short and J 4 bases short, with 4 bases between. The germline gives CDR1 KGHDR, CDR2 SFDVKD. The data are from a study of blood T cell repertoires in COVID-19. At the level of the study: Some COVID-19 samples were acute and others convalescent; all came from the United States, Italy and Spain.

Assay used: immunoSEQ multiplex PCR; TCRdb lists only in-frame clones, some missing. Among about 180,000 clones, roughly 77% were seen once, and the ten largest hold 12%. The sequence came from a woman older than 75 with COVID-19, enrolled during active disease. The chain carries TRBV24-1 and TRBJ2-2; no clear D. Sequences were obtained from peripheral blood. CDR3 protein: CATSDSGTGELFF. The CDR3 DNA reads TGTGCCACCAGTGATTCGGGCACCGGGGAGCTGTTTTTT.